Below, 21 T cell receptor beta chains from the same sample are listed, as sequenced in a study of cytomegalovirus exposure and HLA in healthy donors. The PCR contained 60 Vbeta and 13 Jbeta primers. Generated by immunoSEQ multiplex PCR, the TCRdb table keeps only in-frame clones and is missing some. The sample holds approximately 140,000 clones; roughly three quarters are singletons and the top ten take 3% to 3.5%. Material for sequencing was PBMCs. These receptor sequences come from a female donor in good health and CMV-seronegative.

This clone was detected only a few times. J is TRBJ1-1 and V is TRBV6-5; TRBD1 is a possible D gene (5 bases). The CDR3 totals 12 residues. Germline V gives CDR1 MNHEY, CDR2 SVGAGI. Trimming took 8 bases from V and 6 from J, leaving 13 bases between them. The CDR3 region has the DNA TGTGCCAGCGGCCCGGGGGGTTCTGAAGCTTTCTTT. It codes for CASGPGGSEAFF.

V gene TRBV30 combines with J gene TRBJ2-7, with D maybe TRBD1 (7 bases). CDR3 length: 14 amino acids. CDR1 is GTSNPN, CDR2 SVGIG, per germline (reference sequence). V was clipped by 1 base and J by 2 bases, with 12 bases between them. The CDR3 region is CAWSDQGGAYEQYF. The DNA of the CDR3 is TGTGCCTGGAGTGACCAGGGGGGCGCCTACGAGCAGTACTTC.

V is TRBV4-1 and J is TRBJ2-7; D unresolved. The length of the CDR3 is 15 residues. Germline V gene lookup returns CDR1 MGHRA and CDR2 YSYEKL. The V end lost 0 bases, the J end lost 3 bases, and 12 bases lay between the germline ends. The CDR3 sequence: CASSQEPHSNYEQYF. The CDR3 bases are TGCGCCAGCAGCCAAGAACCTCACAGTAACTACGAGCAGTACTTC.

The rearrangement joins TRBV7-2 to TRBJ1-2, with a tentative D call TRBD1 (6 bases). Trimming cost V 1 base and J 5 bases, with 14 bases left between them. Per germline, CDR1 SGHTA and CDR2 FQGNSA. The CDR3 is 15 amino acids. The CDR3 nucleotides read TGTGCCAGCAGCTTAGGGGGGCGCATCCTTTATGGCTACACCTTC. Encoded protein: CASSLGGRILYGYTF.

J is TRBJ2-7 and V is TRBV4-3, with 8 bases fitting TRBD2. The V gene end was trimmed by 0 bases and the J gene end by 1 base; junction bases not matched to a gene: 5. Germline loops: CDR1 LGHNA, CDR2 YSLEER. This CDR3 contains 16 residues. Here the CDR3 reads CASSQDFRGGSYEQYF. CDR3 in DNA: TGCGCCAGCAGCCAAGATTTCCGGGGGGGTTCCTACGAGCAGTACTTC.

The CDR3 protein is CASSEAWRGLYEQYF. CDR3 DNA sequence: TGTGCCAGCAGTGAGGCCTGGCGGGGCCTTTACGAGCAGTACTTC. The chain links TRBV6-1 to TRBJ2-5; a possible D gene is TRBD2 (6 bases). Gene TRBJ2-7 matches the end of the DNA better, so the J call may be wrong. The germline V gene has CDR1 MNHNS and CDR2 SASEGT. The CDR3 extends over 15 amino acids.

The chain links TRBV28 to TRBJ2-2; TRBD2 is a possible D gene (5 bases). The CDR3 loop spans 13 amino acids. V lost 5 bases and J lost 6, with 10 bases in between. Germline-derived CDR1 and CDR2 are MDHEN and SYDVKM. The CDR3 coding sequence is TGTGCCAGCAGTACGGGGTTGGCCGGGGAGCTGTTTTTT. It codes for CASSTGLAGELFF.

The V gene is TRBV30, the J gene TRBJ2-1; 10 positions agree with TRBD2. CDR1 and CDR2 from the germline V gene are GTSNPN and SVGIG (reference sequence). V shed 3 bases, J shed 12 bases, and the junction held 8 bases outside the gene matches. The CDR3 totals 13 residues. The CDR3, as DNA: TGTGCCTGGAGGTCCCCTAGCGGGAGTGGGCAGTTCTTC. Protein sequence: CAWRSPSGSGQFF.

V and J are TRBV18 and TRBJ2-5; TRBD1 matches at 7 bases. CDR1 and CDR2 from the germline V gene are KGHSH and LQKENI. Trimming took 4 bases from V and 1 from J; bases not matched to a gene: 3. The CDR3 sequence is 14 residues long. DNA of the CDR3: TGTGCCAGCTCACGCGACAGGGCCCAAGAGACCCAGTACTTC. Its translation: CASSRDRAQETQYF.

The chain employs TRBV7-2 and TRBJ2-3, with 8 bases that match TRBD1. The CDR3 is made up of 14 amino acids. J lost 13 bases, V lost 1 base, and 10 bases had no gene match. Germline V lookup: CDR1 SGHTA, CDR2 FQGNSA. The CDR3 loop reads CASSLEAGTGEKYF. Here the CDR3 DNA reads TGTGCCAGCAGCTTAGAGGCCGGGACAGGAGAGAAGTATTTT.

The chain carries TRBV7-2 and TRBJ2-3; TRBD1 is a possible D gene (6 bases). This CDR3 has 14 amino acids. Germline-derived CDR1 and CDR2 are SGHTA and FQGNSA. V was trimmed by 5 bases and J by 1 base, leaving 10 bases between them. CDR3 residues: CASSARQGTDTQYF. CDR3 nucleotide sequence: TGTGCCAGCAGCGCACGACAGGGCACAGATACGCAGTATTTT.

CDR3 nucleotides: TGTGCTAGCGGACTAGCGGGGGGGACTGAGCAGTTCTTC. Its translation: CASGLAGGTEQFF. The chain couples TRBV7-7 to TRBJ2-1; 15 nucleotides align to TRBD2. The CDR3 has 13 residues. The V gene's germline CDR1 is SSHAT and CDR2 FNYEAQ (reference sequence).

The chain combines TRBV27 with TRBJ2-1, with a weak D call TRBD2 (6 bases). The CDR3 runs 15 residues. Germline V gene data show CDR1 as MNHEY and CDR2 as SMNVEV (reference sequence). V lost 8 bases to trimming and J lost 4 bases, with 18 bases between them. CDR3 nucleotide sequence: TGTGCCAGCTGGTCCGGGACTTCCTATTACAATGAGCAGTTCTTC. Translated: CASWSGTSYYNEQFF.

The chain is built from TRBV9 and TRBJ2-7, with D possibly TRBD1 on 6 matching bases. V lost 4 bases, J lost 7 bases, and 18 bases lay in between. The CDR3 consists of 14 residues. Per the germline V gene, CDR1 is SGDLS and CDR2 is YYNGEE. CDR3 DNA: TGTGCCAGCAGCCCATTATGGACAGCCCAAGAGCAGTACTTC. Its translation is CASSPLWTAQEQYF.

In this sample, this clone turned up a few times. The CDR3 bases are TGTGCCAGCAGCTTTTCAAGGTTTCGGGGCACTGAAGCTTTCTTT. Translating it yields CASSFSRFRGTEAFF. The chain carries TRBV5-4 and TRBJ1-1; the D is unclear. Per germline, CDR1 SGHNT and CDR2 YYREEE (reference sequence). The CDR3 contains 15 residues. V lost 2 bases to trimming and J lost 4 bases, with 15 bases between them. Together with reference TRBV5-4 and TRBJ1-1, the CDR3 gives the full variable domain: ETGVTQSPTHLIKTRGQQVTLRCSSQSGHNTVSWYQQALGQGPQFIFQYYREEENGRGNFPPRFSGLQFPNYSSELNVNALELDDSALYLCASSFSRFRGTEAFFGQGTRLTVV.

V and J are TRBV19 and TRBJ2-3; D is undetermined. V was clipped by 5 bases and J by 4 bases, with 13 bases between them. CDR3 length: 14 residues. CDR1 is LNHDA and CDR2 is SQIVND in the germline V gene (reference sequence). CDR3 in DNA: TGTGCCAGTAGTTATAGTAGCAGCCCAGATACGCAGTATTTT. Its protein product is CASSYSSSPDTQYF.

The V call is TRBV28, the J call TRBJ1-5; 9 bases match TRBD1. Germline loops: CDR1 MDHEN, CDR2 SYDVKM. V shed 6 bases, J shed 5 bases, and the junction held 5 bases outside the gene matches. The length of the CDR3 is 14 residues. The CDR3: CASRGTGNHQPQHF. CDR3 coding DNA: TGTGCCAGCAGAGGGACAGGGAACCATCAGCCCCAGCATTTT. Full variable domain (outside the CDR3, taken from reference TRBV28 and TRBJ1-5): DVKVTQSSRYLVKRTGEKVFLECVQDMDHENMFWYRQDPGLGLRLIYFSYDVKMKEKGDIPEGYSVSREKKERFSLILESASTNQTSMYLCASRGTGNHQPQHFGDGTRLSIL.

V gene TRBV10-3 combines with J gene TRBJ2-5, with D perhaps TRBD2 (7 bases). The J call may be in error: the DNA end matches TRBJ2-7 better. The CDR3 sequence is 12 residues long. Germline lookup yields CDR1 ENHRY and CDR2 SYGVKD. The DNA of the CDR3 is TGTGCCATCGGGGGGGCAATCTACGAGCAGTACTTC. Its translation: CAIGGAIYEQYF.

The genes are TRBV2 and TRBJ1-1, with D perhaps matching TRBD1 (5 bases). The V end lost 5 bases, the J end lost 1 base, and 11 bases lay between the germline ends. The CDR3 extends over 14 amino acids. The germline V gene has CDR1 SNHLY and CDR2 FYNNEI. CDR3: CASSRSTGNTEAFF. The CDR3 DNA reads as TGTGCCAGCAGTAGGAGTACAGGGAACACTGAAGCTTTCTTT.

This rearrangement joins TRBV9 to TRBJ1-2; possible D gene TRBD1, 6 bases. There are 16 residues in the CDR3. V was clipped by 6 bases and J by 3 bases, with 21 bases between them. CDR1 is SGDLS, CDR2 YYNGEE, per germline. In DNA, the CDR3 is TGTGCCAGCAATCAAACCGCCCACGGACAGCACTATGGCTACACCTTC. Residues: CASNQTAHGQHYGYTF.

V usage is TRBV28 and J usage is TRBJ1-5; tentative D call: TRBD1 (5 bases). The CDR3 consists of 18 residues. In germline, CDR1 is MDHEN, CDR2 SYDVKM. V shed 1 base and J shed 3 bases, with 19 bases lying between them. Here the CDR3 DNA reads TGTGCCAGCAGTTTATCCCCAGGGCTGGGGTCTCTCAATCAGCCCCAGCATTTT. Residues: CASSLSPGLGSLNQPQHF.